This passage covers 21 T cell receptor beta chains from one sample sequenced in a study of regulatory T cells in long-lasting Graves disease. Time point in this sample: newly diagnosed GD, antithyroid drugs for less than 3 months. The authors made the TCR library using RNA they extracted from PBMCs. Relying on iRepertoire HTBI primers and Arm-PCR of CDR3 regions, the team built TCR beta libraries. TCRdb reprocessed the multiplex PCR reads with MiXCR, giving one entry per CDR3 protein. Seen here are 520,000 or so distinct CDR3 sequences, about 12% observed once, and the top ten hold around 10%. The data were also submitted as part of a second study, on T cells in Graves' hyperthyroidism and ophthalmopathy.

The sequencing here drew on peripheral blood mononuclear cells (PBMCs), taken at new diagnosis, from a patient treated with antithyroid drugs. Receptors were obtained from a woman under 40 with Graves disease.

This chain links TRBV30 with TRBJ2-3; D possibly corresponds to TRBD2 (6 bases). The germline V and J ends were trimmed by 7 bases and 2 bases, with 19 bases remaining between them. Germline V CDR1 and CDR2: GTSNPN, SVGIG (reference sequence). The CDR3 spans 15 residues. In DNA form, the CDR3 reads TGTGCCTCCTCATTAGCGGCCTACACCACAGATACGCAGTATTTT. This codes for CASSLAAYTTDTQYF.

The chain is built from TRBV3-1 and TRBJ2-1, with 7 bases matching TRBD2. Germline V CDR1 and CDR2: LGHDT, YNNKEL (reference sequence). The length of the CDR3 is 17 residues. The V gene end was trimmed by 0 bases and the J gene end by 6 bases; junction bases not matched to a gene: 11. This CDR3 is CASSQDPVSGVGNEQFF. In nucleotides, the CDR3 is TGTGCCAGCAGCCAAGATCCGGTGAGCGGGGTAGGCAATGAGCAGTTCTTC.

The sample holds many counts of this clonotype. The J gene is TRBJ1-5, the V gene TRBV28, with 8 nucleotides matching TRBD1. The CDR3 length is 14 residues. Germline assignment: CDR1 MDHEN and CDR2 SYDVKM. V shed 6 bases, J shed 7 bases, and the junction held 8 bases outside the gene matches. The CDR3 DNA is TGTGCCAGCAGATCGGACAGGGAACACCAGCCCCAGCATTTT. Residues: CASRSDREHQPQHF.

This clonotype came up many times. V gene TRBV12-3 or TRBV12-4 combines with J gene TRBJ2-5; D is unclear. CDR3 length: 17 amino acids. The V and J ends lost 2 bases and 2 bases respectively, with 18 bases between them. This CDR3 reads CASSLLEITITQETQYF. The CDR3 DNA sequence: TGTGCCAGCAGTTTACTTGAAATCACAATTACACAAGAGACCCAGTACTTC.

This clonotype was seen many times. V usage is TRBV6-5 and J usage is TRBJ1-6; possible D gene TRBD1, 5 bases. The CDR3 spans 15 residues. V was pared by 2 bases and J by 9 bases, with 14 bases between. Looked up from germline, CDR1 is MNHEY and CDR2 is SVGAGI. The CDR3 here is CASSYGRSGTSPLHF. For the CDR3, the DNA is TGTGCCAGCAGTTACGGTCGCTCGGGGACTTCACCCCTCCACTTT.

The chain recombines TRBV30 with TRBJ1-2; D is ambiguous. V lost 4 bases to trimming and J lost 5 bases, with 14 bases between them. This CDR3 contains 13 residues. In germline, CDR1 is GTSNPN, CDR2 SVGIG (reference sequence). The CDR3 reads CAWNIGRVYGYTF. CDR3 DNA: TGTGCCTGGAACATCGGGAGGGTTTATGGCTACACCTTC.

On this clonotype: A read error is possible here, since a much larger clone lies one base away. The rearrangement links TRBV7-2 to TRBJ2-1; D unresolved. Trimming left V 3 bases short and J 14 bases short, with 14 bases between. The germline V gene encodes CDR1 SGHTA and CDR2 FQGNSA. CDR3 length: 12 amino acids. The CDR3 spells CASSFLLCTKFF. CDR3 coding DNA: TGTGCCAGCAGCTTTTTACTGTGTACCAAGTTCTTC. Full variable domain (outside the CDR3, taken from reference TRBV7-2 and TRBJ2-1): GAGVSQSPSNKVTEKGKDVELRCDPISGHTALYWYRQSLGQGLEFLIYFQGNSAPDKSGLPSDRFSAERTGGSVSTLTIQRTQQEDSAVYLCASSFLLCTKFFGPGTRLTVL.

This clonotype has ten or more counts. V is TRBV10-3 and J is TRBJ2-7; D perhaps matches TRBD1 (6 bases). Trimming shortened V by 5 bases and J by 6 bases, and 23 bases separated the two germline ends. This CDR3 region has 16 residues. CDR1 is ENHRY and CDR2 is SYGVKD in the germline V gene. In nucleotides, the CDR3 is TGTGCCATCAGTCCTGCTCCGGGACAAGTGGCGCTCGAGCAGTACTTC. Protein sequence: CAISPAPGQVALEQYF.

This clonotype was detected a few times. The chain links TRBV7-8 to TRBJ2-7; a possible D gene is TRBD2 (5 bases). This CDR3 is 14 amino acids long. With 5 bases removed from V and 2 bases from J, the gap between germline ends came to 13 bases. Germline-derived CDR1 and CDR2 are SGHVS and FQNEAQ. For the CDR3, the DNA is TGTGCCAGCAGCCGGGCTAGCTTGCCCTACGAGCAGTACTTC. This gives the protein CASSRASLPYEQYF.

This clonotype was detected ten times or more. The rearrangement uses TRBV6-2 or TRBV6-3 and TRBJ2-1, with 10 bases matching TRBD1. Looked up from germline, CDR1 is MNHEY and CDR2 is SVGEGT. The J segment lost 5 bases and the V segment lost 5 bases, leaving 6 bases of the junction unmatched. This CDR3 is built from 15 residues. CDR3 in amino acids: CASSRGGQGNNEQFF. For the CDR3, the DNA is TGTGCCAGCAGTAGAGGGGGACAGGGGAACAATGAGCAGTTCTTC.

A note on this clonotype: At one boundary the junction diverges from the germline segment, which might be a read error. CDR3: CASSPSPGPRYF. The DNA of the CDR3 is TGTGCCAGCAGCCCGTCACCGGGACCGCGTTACTTC. This rearrangement joins TRBV7-9 to TRBJ2-1; D possibly uses TRBD1 or TRBD2 (5 bases each). This CDR3 has 12 residues. Germline CDR1 is SEHNR and CDR2 is FQNEAQ (reference sequence).

This clonotype was counted many times. This chain links TRBV19 with TRBJ1-6, with D unclear. The CDR3 spans 14 residues. V shed 7 bases and J shed 10 bases, with 17 bases lying between them. From germline, CDR1 is LNHDA and CDR2 SQIVND (reference sequence). Here the CDR3 DNA reads TGTGCCAGTACTATTAGGACCGGCAACTCACCCCTCCACTTT. This gives the protein CASTIRTGNSPLHF.

This clonotype was found many times. The chain has TRBV19 and TRBJ2-7; no reliable D call. V was trimmed by 3 bases and J by 2 bases, leaving 11 bases between them. This CDR3 spans 14 amino acids. From germline, CDR1 is LNHDA and CDR2 SQIVND (reference sequence). DNA for the CDR3: TGTGCCAGTAGTATGTACGGGTCCCCCTACGAGCAGTACTTC. Residues: CASSMYGSPYEQYF.

This clonotype was counted a few times. It may be a read error: a sequence one base away is much more abundant. The CDR3 nucleotides are TGTGCCAGCAGCCGGTCGATAGTCCCTGGGGATGAAAAACTGTTTTTT. It yields the protein CASSRSIVPGDEKLFF. The chain combines TRBV7-8 with TRBJ1-4; D ambiguous. The germline V and J ends were trimmed by 5 bases and 6 bases, with 19 bases remaining between them. Per germline, CDR1 SGHVS and CDR2 FQNEAQ. The CDR3 loop spans 16 amino acids.

This clonotype was found a few times. With a much larger clone just one base away, this may be a read error. The chain couples TRBV11-3 to TRBJ1-1; D gene uncertain. Germline CDR1 reads SGHNT; CDR2 reads YENEEA. This CDR3 is built from 13 residues. The CDR3 sequence: CASSLFENTEASF. CDR3 bases: TGTGCCAGCAGCTTATTCGAGAACACTGAAGCTTCCTTT.

This clonotype came up many times. V usage is TRBV19 and J usage is TRBJ2-2; D is ambiguous. Germline V gene sequence: CDR1 LNHDA, CDR2 SQIVND (reference sequence). Trimming took off 5 bases at V and 6 bases at J, with 10 bases between the two ends. The CDR3 extends over 13 amino acids. CDR3 residues: CASSPVGPGELFF. CDR3 DNA sequence: TGTGCCAGTAGTCCCGTCGGGCCCGGGGAGCTGTTTTTT.

Ten or more counts support this clonotype. For the CDR3, the DNA is TGTGCCAGCAGTATGTCAGGGGCAAGGTACGAGCAGTACTTC. Its protein is CASSMSGARYEQYF. V gene TRBV2 combines with J gene TRBJ2-7; D might be TRBD1 (6 bases). The CDR3 runs 14 residues. Germline assignment: CDR1 SNHLY and CDR2 FYNNEI. V lost 5 bases and J 4 bases, leaving 15 bases between the germline ends. Supplemented by reference TRBV2 and TRBJ2-7, the full variable domain reads EPEVTQTPSHQVTQMGQEVILRCVPISNHLYFYWYRQILGQKVEFLVSFYNNEISEKSEIFDDQFSVERPDGSNFTLKIRSTKLEDSAMYFCASSMSGARYEQYFGPGTRLTVT.

This clonotype was counted ten times or more. The genes are TRBV28 and TRBJ2-1, with D perhaps matching TRBD2 (6 bases). The CDR3 is 15 amino acids. V was clipped by 11 bases and J by 6 bases, with 23 bases between them. CDR1 is MDHEN, CDR2 SYDVKM, per germline. CDR3 region: CASSLPLAHGNEQFF. The CDR3 DNA follows: TGTGCCTCCTCGCTCCCTCTAGCGCATGGCAATGAGCAGTTCTTC.

This clonotype appeared a few times. This CDR3 is CATSRGRTGDEQYF. The CDR3, as DNA: TGTGCCACCAGCAGAGGAAGGACAGGGGACGAGCAGTACTTC. This chain links TRBV15 with TRBJ2-7; 9 nucleotides align to TRBD1. Germline V gene data show CDR1 as LNHNV and CDR2 as YYDKDF (reference sequence). With 1 base clipped from V and 5 bases from J, the junction kept 3 bases outside the gene matches. The length of the CDR3 is 14 residues.

At least ten counts were recorded for this clonotype. The chain couples TRBV28 to TRBJ2-2; weak D call: TRBD2 (5 bases). From germline, CDR1 is MDHEN and CDR2 SYDVKM. Trimming cost V 8 bases and J 6 bases, with 16 bases left between them. The length of the CDR3 is 14 residues. CDR3 bases: TGTGCCAGCTGCGATCAGAGGGTTCCCGGGGAGCTGTTTTTT. Translation gives CASCDQRVPGELFF.

This clonotype has ten or more counts. The chain carries TRBV19 and TRBJ1-1; 8 bases map to TRBD1. From germline, CDR1 is LNHDA and CDR2 SQIVND (reference sequence). The CDR3 runs to 18 residues. Unmatched junction bases numbered 26, after V lost 7 bases and J lost 10 bases. CDR3 loop: CASNTRFGTGSHVRGAFF. The CDR3 coding sequence is TGTGCCAGTAATACCCGGTTCGGGACAGGTTCACACGTTCGGGGAGCTTTCTTT.